Following are 5 T cell receptor beta chains from one sample sequenced in a study of blood T cell repertoires in COVID-19. TCRdb's table, derived via immunoSEQ multiplex PCR, lists solely in-frame clones and lacks some. The data show just over 80,000 clones, with 65% to 80% seen just once and about 20% held by the top ten. What was sequenced was peripheral blood. The receptor source for this set is a woman over 75 with active or convalescent COVID-19.

The chain links TRBV5-6 to TRBJ2-7, with TRBD1 as a possible D gene (6 bases). This CDR3 comprises 14 residues. Trimming removed 1 base from V and 6 bases from J, with 14 bases in between. Germline loops: CDR1 SGHDT, CDR2 YYEEEE. CDR3 nucleotides: TGTGCCAGCAGCTTGTGGCAGGGGATCGGCGAGCAGTACTTC. Its protein is CASSLWQGIGEQYF.

The chain links TRBV30 to TRBJ1-1, with D uncertain. In germline, CDR1 is GTSNPN, CDR2 SVGIG (reference sequence). CDR3 size: 13 residues. The V end was cut by 6 bases, the J end by 2 bases, with 13 bases between. The CDR3 here is CACGYEGNTEAFF. DNA of the CDR3: TGTGCCTGTGGTTATGAGGGCAACACTGAAGCTTTCTTT.

This chain links TRBV7-9 with TRBJ2-3; the match to TRBD1 covers 7 bases. J was trimmed by 6 bases and V by 1 base; bases with no gene match: 10. The CDR3 is 16 amino acids. Germline-derived CDR1 and CDR2 are SEHNR and FQNEAQ (reference sequence). CDR3: CASSLVSTGSGDTQYF. Here the CDR3 DNA reads TGTGCCAGCAGCTTAGTTTCGACAGGGTCGGGCGATACGCAGTATTTT.

The table lists this clone with a count of one. The genes are TRBV3-1 (or the pseudogene TRBV3-2) and TRBJ1-2; perhaps TRBD1 as D (6 bases). Deletions cut 2 bases from V and 8 bases from J, with 12 bases between. Germline V gene sequence: CDR1 LGHDT, CDR2 YNNKEL (reference sequence). The CDR3 consists of 13 residues. CDR3 DNA sequence: TGTGCCAGCAGCCAACCCCCAGGGGCGGGCTACACCTTC. Its protein product is CASSQPPGAGYTF.

This clone was detected a few times. In nucleotides, the CDR3 is TGTGCCAGCAGCCCGGAGGTGGCCTACGAGCAGTACTTC. Translating gives CASSPEVAYEQYF. This chain connects TRBV11-2 to TRBJ2-7, with D tentatively TRBD2 (5 bases). Trimming took 5 bases from V and 2 from J, leaving 10 bases between them. This CDR3 has 13 amino acids. Germline V lookup: CDR1 SGHAT, CDR2 FQNNGV.